This is a list of T cell receptor beta chains from one sample in a study of T cell responses to AZD1222 COVID-19 vaccine. The data were produced by immunoSEQ multiplex PCR, yet TCRdb's version contains in-frame clones alone and is incomplete. The sample holds around 100,000 clones, 90% seen once. Sequencing used peripheral blood, obtained on day 0 of AZD1222 vaccination. The receptors come from an adult in good health. Both conserved end residues are part of each CDR3. The D gene is left open where the match is weak. Expanded clones get a size class; other rows say once, few or many, or leave the size out.

v_call	d_call	j_call	clone_size	cdr3_nt	cdr3_aa
TRBV25-1	-	TRBJ1-2	-	TGTGCCAGCAGCGTGGACAGCGACTATGGCTACACCTTC	CASSVDSDYGYTF
TRBV3-1/TRBV3-2	-	TRBJ2-1	-	TGTGCCAGCAGCCAAGATCAGGGGCCCTCCTACAATGAGCAGTTCTTC	CASSQDQGPSYNEQFF
TRBV6-5	-	TRBJ1-5	-	TGTGCCAGCAGTACTGTTGGAGGGGGACAGCCCCAGCATTTT	CASSTVGGGQPQHF
TRBV27	-	TRBJ1-5	-	TGTGCCAGCAGTTACAAGAGCAATCAGCCCCAGCATTTT	CASSYKSNQPQHF
TRBV6-5	TRBD2	TRBJ2-3	once	TGTGCCAGCAGCGATCGGGGGGGCACAGATACGCAGTATTTT	CASSDRGGTDTQYF
TRBV28	-	TRBJ2-7	few	TGTGCCAGCAGTCCCCAGTTTTACGAGCAGTACTTC	CASSPQFYEQYF
TRBV3-1/TRBV3-2	-	TRBJ2-7	-	TGTGCCAGCAGCCAAGGTGGCTACGAGCAGTACTTC	CASSQGGYEQYF
TRBV24-1	TRBD1	TRBJ1-2	-	TGTGCCACCAGTGACCCACGACAGGGCCCAAGGTACACCTTC	CATSDPRQGPRYTF
TRBV28	-	TRBJ2-7	-	TGTGCCAGCAGCTCCTACCTAGCCCCCTACGAGCAGTACTTC	CASSSYLAPYEQYF
TRBV12-3/TRBV12-4	-	TRBJ1-2	once	TGTGCCAGCAGTTTAACAGGCGAGAATGGCTACACCTTC	CASSLTGENGYTF
TRBV4-1	-	TRBJ1-4	once	TGCGCCAGCAGCCAAGATCCTTTCGTGTTATCCCATGAAAAACTGTTTTTT	CASSQDPFVLSHEKLFF
TRBV9	TRBD1	TRBJ1-4	-	TGTGCCAGCAGCGCGGACAGGGGTGAGGAAAAACTGTTTTTT	CASSADRGEEKLFF
TRBV5-8	-	TRBJ2-5	-	TGTGCCAGCAGCTTGGGGGGGCGAGAGACCCAGTACTTC	CASSLGGRETQYF
TRBV5-4	TRBD2	TRBJ2-7	-	TGTGCCAGCAGCTTGGCGGCTAGCGGGCCCTACGAGCAGTACTTC	CASSLAASGPYEQYF
TRBV6-5	TRBD1	TRBJ2-7	-	TGTGCCAGCAGTCTTGGACAGGGCCCCTACGAGCAGTACTTC	CASSLGQGPYEQYF
TRBV20-1	-	TRBJ2-3	-	TGCAGTGCTAGTGTCTCTGGGGCCCGCACAGATACGCAGTATTTT	CSASVSGARTDTQYF
TRBV7-9	-	TRBJ1-5	once	TGTGCCAGCAGCTTTACGGGTCAGCCCCAGCATTTT	CASSFTGQPQHF
TRBV15	-	TRBJ1-4	-	TGTGCCACCGCCCCGGACGGGGATAATGAGAAACTGTTTTTT	CATAPDGDNEKLFF
TRBV4-1	TRBD1	TRBJ2-7	-	TGCGCCAGCAGCCAAGATATCCCCAGGGGGAATGCCTACGAGCAGTACTTC	CASSQDIPRGNAYEQYF
TRBV15	-	TRBJ2-6	few	TGTGCCACCAGCAGAGAACGAGCGACTGGGGCCAACGTCCTGACTTTC	CATSRERATGANVLTF
TRBV13	TRBD1	TRBJ1-2	-	TGTGCCAGCAGCCCCCGACAGGGGGCGTTAAATGGCTACACCTTC	CASSPRQGALNGYTF
TRBV2	TRBD1	TRBJ1-4	-	TGTGCCAGCAGGGGTCTCGACAGGGTGGGTGAAAAACTGTTTTTT	CASRGLDRVGEKLFF
TRBV2	TRBD1	TRBJ2-7	-	TGTGCCAGCAGTGAGGGACAGGGGTATGCGCAGTACTTC	CASSEGQGYAQYF
TRBV12-3/TRBV12-4	TRBD1	TRBJ2-2	-	TGTGCCATCCGCCCTGGGACAGTCGGGGAGCTGTTTTTT	CAIRPGTVGELFF
TRBV5-5	TRBD1	TRBJ1-1	-	TGTGCCAGCAGCTTGGGGTATAGGGGGCAGAACACTGAAGCTTTCTTT	CASSLGYRGQNTEAFF